These 9 T cell receptor beta chains share one sample of origin, sequenced in a study of T-cell memory formation after mild COVID-19. TCRdb itself ran the 5' RACE reads through MiXCR, one entry per CDR3 protein. The sample holds about 620,000 distinct CDR3 sequences; under 20% are singletons and the top ten take approximately 12%. The sample taken for sequencing was PBMCs or a T cell subset sorted from them (not recorded which). The receptors were sampled from an adult woman who had mild COVID-19 (a few samples of this study predate the infection). Cell type and time point are not known.

This clonotype was counted only a few times. V is TRBV5-1 and J is TRBJ1-1; no clear D gene. V lost 2 bases, J lost 1 base, and 6 bases lay in between. The CDR3 sequence is 13 residues long. Germline CDR1 SGHRS, CDR2 YFSETQ. The CDR3 nucleotides read TGCGCCAGCAGCTTTCTACAGAACACTGAAGCTTTCTTT. This gives the protein CASSFLQNTEAFF. The full variable domain, rest sourced from reference TRBV5-1 and TRBJ1-1, is KAGVTQTPRYLIKTRGQQVTLSCSPISGHRSVSWYQQTPGQGLQFLFEYFSETQRNKGNFPGRFSGRQFSNSRSEMNVSTLELGDSALYLCASSFLQNTEAFFGQGTRLTVV.

As to this clonotype: A junction end diverges from the germline sequence, so it may reflect a read error. This rearrangement joins TRBV29-1 to TRBJ2-7, with 12 bases aligning to TRBD2. Germline assignment: CDR1 SQVTM and CDR2 ANQGSEA. The CDR3 has 11 amino acids. This chain's CDR3 is CSVFGLAGPNF. In nucleotides, the CDR3 is TGCAGCGTTTTTGGACTAGCGGGGCCAAACTTC.

This clonotype was seen only a few times. The chain carries TRBV6-4 and TRBJ2-3, with D perhaps matching TRBD2 (6 bases). The ends were cut back, 0 bases at V and 2 bases at J, with 9 bases in the middle. The CDR3 runs to 15 residues. The V gene's germline CDR1 is MRHNA and CDR2 SNTAGT. The CDR3, as DNA: TGTGCCAGCAGTGACTCAGGGACTCCCACAGATACGCAGTATTTT. Its translation: CASSDSGTPTDTQYF.

This clonotype occurred a few times. This may arise from a read error, as a much more abundant clone is one base away. The chain recombines TRBV9 with TRBJ1-1; the D is unclear. Looked up from germline, CDR1 is SGDLS and CDR2 is YYNGEE. The CDR3 is 13 amino acids. V lost 1 base to trimming and J lost 1 base, with 5 bases between them. The CDR3 DNA reads as TGTGCCAGCAGCGTATCAGGGAACACTGAAGCTTTCTTT. This sequence encodes CASSVSGNTEAFF.

The V and J genes are TRBV7-9 and TRBJ2-7; maybe TRBD1 (5 bases). Trimming stripped 1 base from V and 3 bases from J, with 7 bases between. CDR3 size: 13 residues. CDR1 is SEHNR and CDR2 is FQNEAQ in the germline V gene (reference sequence). CDR3 residues: CASSLVDSYEQYF. The CDR3, as DNA: TGTGCCAGCAGCTTAGTCGACAGCTACGAGCAGTACTTC. The complete variable domain, with remaining parts taken from reference TRBV7-9 and TRBJ2-7, reads DTGVSQNPRHKITKRGQNVTFRCDPISEHNRLYWYRQTLGQGPEFLTYFQNEAQLEKSRLLSDRFSAERPKGSFSTLEIQRTEQGDSAMYLCASSLVDSYEQYFGPGTRLTVT.

The genes are TRBV6-2 or TRBV6-3 and TRBJ2-5, with 9 bases identical to TRBD2. Germline V CDR1 and CDR2: MNHEY, SVGEGT. The V gene end was trimmed by 2 bases and the J gene end by 5 bases; junction bases not matched to a gene: 6. The CDR3 length is 15 residues. Here the CDR3 reads CASSYAGGPGETQYF. The CDR3 region has the DNA TGTGCCAGCAGTTACGCGGGGGGGCCCGGTGAGACCCAGTACTTC.

To note about this clonotype: One end of the junction does not line up with germline, which may come from a read error. CDR3 coding DNA: TGTGCCAGCAGGGAAGCGGGAGAGTACAATGAGCAGTTCTTC. The encoded protein is CASREAGEYNEQFF. The genes are TRBV6-1 and TRBJ2-1, with 8 bases that match TRBD2. Germline CDR1 is MNHNS and CDR2 is SASEGT. CDR3 length equals 14 residues.

V gene TRBV24-1 combines with J gene TRBJ2-2; D remains ambiguous. The CDR3 runs to 16 residues. V was cut by 4 bases and J by 1 base, with 12 bases left in between. Germline assignment: CDR1 KGHDR and CDR2 SFDVKD. CDR3 residues: CATSELGMGNTGELFF. The CDR3 bases are TGTGCCACCAGTGAATTAGGGATGGGGAACACCGGGGAGCTGTTTTTT.

This clonotype was detected a few times. The chain combines TRBV11-2 with TRBJ2-7; TRBD1 might be the D (6 bases). CDR1 and CDR2 from the germline V gene are SGHAT and FQNNGV. The CDR3 runs to 14 residues. V gave up 5 bases and J gave up 2 bases, with 13 bases separating them. CDR3 coding DNA: TGTGCCAGCAGCCCGCTGGGACAACCCTACGAGCAGTACTTC. Translating gives CASSPLGQPYEQYF.